Following are 9 T cell receptor beta chains from one sample sequenced in a study of identical twins. TCRdb analysed the 5' RACE reads with MiXCR anew, one entry per CDR3 protein. The sample has under 900,000 distinct CDR3 sequences; approximately 13% are singletons. These same records also appear under a second study, on yellow fever vaccine responses in identical twins.

Material for sequencing was PBMCs. The receptor source for this set is a young woman in good health.

This clonotype was recorded a few times. The chain combines TRBV11-2 with TRBJ2-1; 10 bases map to TRBD2. CDR3 length equals 18 residues. V shed 2 bases, J shed 0 bases, and the junction held 7 bases outside the gene matches. Germline V gene data show CDR1 as SGHAT and CDR2 as FQNNGV. The CDR3 loop is CASSLRSQREGSYNEQFF. CDR3 coding DNA: TGTGCCAGCAGCTTACGATCCCAGCGGGAGGGCTCCTACAATGAGCAGTTCTTC. The full variable domain, completed using reference TRBV11-2 and TRBJ2-1, is EAGVAQSPRYKIIEKRQSVAFWCNPISGHATLYWYQQILGQGPKLLIQFQNNGVVDDSQLPKDRFSAERLKGVDSTLKIQPAKLEDSAVYLCASSLRSQREGSYNEQFFGPGTRLTVL.

The rearrangement links TRBV7-2 to TRBJ2-5; D possibly uses TRBD1 or TRBD2 (5 bases each). Germline V gives CDR1 SGHTA, CDR2 FQGNSA. The CDR3 has 14 residues. The germline V and J ends were trimmed by 0 bases and 2 bases, with 7 bases remaining between them. CDR3 region: CASSLAGTQETQYF. DNA of the CDR3: TGTGCCAGCAGCTTAGCGGGGACGCAAGAGACCCAGTACTTC. Full variable domain (rest looked up from reference TRBV7-2 and TRBJ2-5): GAGVSQSPSNKVTEKGKDVELRCDPISGHTALYWYRQSLGQGLEFLIYFQGNSAPDKSGLPSDRFSAERTGGSVSTLTIQRTQQEDSAVYLCASSLAGTQETQYFGPGTRLLVL.

The chain joins TRBV20-1 to TRBJ2-7; D ambiguous. CDR3 length equals 17 residues. From germline, CDR1 is DFQATT and CDR2 SNEGSKA (reference sequence). Trimming left V 0 bases short and J 1 base short, with 19 bases between. CDR3 loop: CSARDHYYASRSYEQYF. DNA of the CDR3: TGCAGTGCTAGAGATCATTATTATGCGTCAAGATCCTACGAGCAGTACTTC.

This clonotype has ten or more counts. The CDR3 bases are TGCAGTGCCCTTGATAGCAATCAGCCCCAGCATTTT. It encodes CSALDSNQPQHF. J is TRBJ1-5 and V is TRBV20-1; D not resolved. CDR1 DFQATT and CDR2 SNEGSKA come from the germline V gene (reference sequence). This CDR3 contains 12 residues. V was shortened by 6 bases and J by 0 bases, with 6 bases between the two germline ends.

The sample holds a few counts of this clonotype. The J gene is TRBJ2-1, the V gene TRBV4-1; 15 nucleotides agree with TRBD2. Trimming removed 1 base from V and 4 bases from J; junction bases left unmatched: 8. The CDR3 extends over 19 amino acids. Germline-derived CDR1 and CDR2 are MGHRA and YSYEKL. The CDR3 DNA follows: TGCGCCAGCAGCCAAGCCTCGGGACTAGCGGGGGGTACGTACAATGAGCAGTTCTTC. Translation gives CASSQASGLAGGTYNEQFF.

V is TRBV5-5 and J is TRBJ2-5; D is undetermined. V lost 7 bases to trimming and J lost 3 bases, with 7 bases between them. The germline gives CDR1 SGHKS, CDR2 YYEKEE (reference sequence). The CDR3 length is 11 residues. This chain's CDR3 is CASGSKETQYF. The CDR3 coding sequence is TGTGCCAGCGGCTCCAAAGAGACCCAGTACTTC.

At least ten counts were recorded for this clonotype. This chain uses TRBV7-9 with TRBJ2-3, with 7 bases matching TRBD2. V lost 4 bases, J lost 1 base, and 11 bases stayed unmatched. The CDR3 is 17 residues long. CDR1 is SEHNR and CDR2 is FQNEAQ in the germline V gene (reference sequence). CDR3 in amino acids: CASSSRPSGVGTDTQYF. For the CDR3, the DNA is TGTGCCAGCAGCTCACGTCCTAGCGGTGTGGGCACAGATACGCAGTATTTT.

This clonotype was observed a few times. V is TRBV11-1 and J is TRBJ2-1; D may be TRBD2 (6 bases). CDR3 length: 19 amino acids. The V end was cut by 1 base, the J end by 0 bases, with 19 bases between. Germline V gene data show CDR1 as SGHAT and CDR2 as FQDESV (reference sequence). In nucleotides, the CDR3 is TGTGCCAGCAGCTTAGGAGGGACTCGCTGGGGCCACTCCTACAATGAGCAGTTCTTC. It specifies CASSLGGTRWGHSYNEQFF. Variable domain in full (rest from reference TRBV11-1 and TRBJ2-1): EAEVAQSPRYKITEKSQAVAFWCDPISGHATLYWYRQILGQGPELLVQFQDESVVDDSQLPKDRFSAERLKGVDSTLKIQPAELGDSAMYLCASSLGGTRWGHSYNEQFFGPGTRLTVL.

A few counts support this clonotype. This chain connects TRBV14 to TRBJ2-5, with 14 bases aligning to TRBD2. Per germline, CDR1 SGHDN and CDR2 FVKESK. This CDR3 region has 18 residues. V trimming: 0 bases; J trimming: 5 bases; junction bases outside the gene matches: 8. CDR3 region: CASSQDGPGTSGSETQYF. In nucleotides, the CDR3 is TGTGCCAGCAGCCAAGATGGCCCCGGGACTAGCGGGAGCGAGACCCAGTACTTC.